These T cell receptor beta chains were read from a single sample in a study of blood T cell repertoires in COVID-19. Produced via immunoSEQ multiplex PCR; TCRdb's table is partial and in-frame only. The sample holds about 59,000 clones, 70% to 80% seen once. Sequencing was performed on peripheral blood. All receptors derive from a man aged 60 to 69 with acute or convalescent COVID-19. CDR3s include the opening cysteine and the closing phenylalanine or tryptophan. A D gene is named only where the DNA matches it firmly. Size is stated for part of the rows, as once, few or many counts, or as a class when the clone is expanded.

NA | NA | TRBJ1-4 | TRBV5-1 | TGCGCCAGCAGCTTGGGGCCGGGGGAAAAACTGTTTTTT | CASSLGPGEKLFF
NA | NA | TRBJ1-4 | TRBV5-8 | TGTGCCAGCAGCTTGGTCAGGGATAATGAAAAACTGTTTTTT | CASSLVRDNEKLFF
few | TRBD2 | TRBJ2-1 | TRBV27 | TGTGCCAGCAGGGACTTAGCGGGGAGCAATGAGCAGTTCTTC | CASRDLAGSNEQFF
NA | TRBD1 | TRBJ1-4 | TRBV7-9 | TGTGCCAGCAGCTTAGGGACAGGGCCTAATGAAAAACTGTTTTTT | CASSLGTGPNEKLFF
NA | NA | TRBJ1-3 | TRBV28 | TGTGCCAGCAGTTTTATCACTGGAGGGCCCAGGAACACCATATATTTT | CASSFITGGPRNTIYF
few | TRBD1 | TRBJ1-1 | TRBV28 | TGTGCCAGCAGGCCGACAGGGTTTGAAGCTTTCTTT | CASRPTGFEAFF
NA | NA | TRBJ1-6 | TRBV20-1 | TGCAGTGGCTCACAGGGCTCACCCCTCCACTTT | CSGSQGSPLHF
few | NA | TRBJ2-1 | TRBV3-1/TRBV3-2 | TGTGCCAGCAGCCACCCGACAGGATCGGACGAGCAGTTCTTC | CASSHPTGSDEQFF
NA | NA | TRBJ2-1 | TRBV10-3 | TGTGCCACGTGGACAGATTACAATGAGCAGTTCTTC | CATWTDYNEQFF
NA | NA | TRBJ1-2 | TRBV11-2 | TGTGCCAGCAGCTTAGATCCGACAGATTCTAACTATGGCTACACCTTC | CASSLDPTDSNYGYTF
NA | NA | TRBJ2-3 | TRBV29-1 | TGCAGCGCCGAAGACAGGTCCACAGATACGCAGTATTTT | CSAEDRSTDTQYF
NA | NA | TRBJ2-2 | TRBV29-1 | TGCAGCGTTGATACAGGGAACACCGGGGAGCTGTTTTTT | CSVDTGNTGELFF
NA | NA | TRBJ2-5 | TRBV7-3 | TGTGCCAGCAGCTTAAGGGGAGTTGGAGAGACCCAGTACTTC | CASSLRGVGETQYF
few | TRBD1 | TRBJ2-1 | TRBV2 | TGTGCCAGCAGTGAAGCACCGGACAGGGTCCCGTTCTTC | CASSEAPDRVPFF
NA | NA | TRBJ2-3 | TRBV7-3 | TGTGCCAGCAGCTTATCGACTGGCCGCACAGATACGCAGTATTTT | CASSLSTGRTDTQYF
NA | TRBD2 | TRBJ2-7 | TRBV28 | TGTGCCAGCAGTTTAGGGACTAGCGGTGCCTACGAGCAGTACTTC | CASSLGTSGAYEQYF
NA | NA | TRBJ2-1 | TRBV9 | TGTGCCAGCAGCGTAAGGGTCAGGGATGAGCAGTTCTTC | CASSVRVRDEQFF
few | TRBD1 | TRBJ1-1 | TRBV7-3 | TGTGCCAGCAGCTTAAGACAGGGCGCTGAAGCTTTCTTT | CASSLRQGAEAFF
NA | NA | TRBJ2-1 | TRBV12-5 | TGTGCTAGTGGTTTGGGAACAGGGCTGGATGAGCAGTTCTTC | CASGLGTGLDEQFF
NA | NA | TRBJ2-1 | TRBV27 | TGTGCCAGCAGAAAACAGGTTCTGCATCATAATGAGCAGTTCTTC | CASRKQVLHHNEQFF
NA | NA | TRBJ2-2 | TRBV7-2 | TGTGCCAGCAGCTTAGATGGGAGTTACACCGGGGAGCTGTTTTTT | CASSLDGSYTGELFF
NA | TRBD1 | TRBJ2-3 | TRBV10-3 | TGTGCCATCAGTGAGCGGACAGGGGGAACAGATACGCAGTATTTT | CAISERTGGTDTQYF
NA | TRBD1 | TRBJ1-5 | TRBV6-5 | TGTGCCAGCAGGGGACAGGGCCTGATTCAGCCCCAGCATTTT | CASRGQGLIQPQHF
NA | TRBD1 | TRBJ1-5 | TRBV28 | TGTGCCAGCAGAGACAGGGGGCGCGGCAATCAGCCCCAGCATTTT | CASRDRGRGNQPQHF